Listed here is a single TCR beta chain. The antigen is undetermined. cDNA libraries for TCR beta contained unique molecular identifiers. TCRdb re-analysed the PCR reads in MiXCR, keeping a single row per CDR3 protein. Among approximately 730,000 distinct CDR3 sequences listed, 25% to 30% were seen once. This record comes from a study of post-analysis software for immune sequencing data. Overall study findings and caveats: Comparison of patients with controls showed four or five TRBV segments more frequent in patients, TRBV5-6, TRBV5-1 and TRBV20-1 among them.

Trimming removed 0 bases from V and 5 bases from J, with 13 bases in between. CDR3 length equals 14 residues. Germline loops: CDR1 DFQATT, CDR2 SNEGSKA (reference sequence). This clonotype was sampled from a girl aged 5-17 years with multiple sclerosis. Sequenced material: blood. The rearrangement uses TRBV20-1 and TRBJ2-5; D call uncertain. This CDR3 reads CSARDISRMETQYF. CDR3 nucleotide sequence: TGCAGTGCTAGAGATATCTCACGGATGGAGACCCAGTACTTC.